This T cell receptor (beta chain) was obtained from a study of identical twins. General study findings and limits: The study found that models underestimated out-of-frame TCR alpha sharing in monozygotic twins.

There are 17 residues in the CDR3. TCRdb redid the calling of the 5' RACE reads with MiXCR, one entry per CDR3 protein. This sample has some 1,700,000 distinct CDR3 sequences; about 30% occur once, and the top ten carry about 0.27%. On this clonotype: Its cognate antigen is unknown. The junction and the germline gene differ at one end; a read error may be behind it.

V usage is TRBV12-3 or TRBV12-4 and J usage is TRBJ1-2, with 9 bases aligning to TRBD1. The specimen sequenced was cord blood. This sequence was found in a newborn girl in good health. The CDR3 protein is CAGSHKGQGLNYYGYTF. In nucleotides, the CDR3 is TGTGCCGGCAGTCACAAGGGACAGGGCCTTAACTATTATGGCTACACCTTC.